This T cell receptor (beta chain) was documented in a study of T cells in Graves' hyperthyroidism and ophthalmopathy. Notes on the study in general: Most clonotypes expanded in the thyroid (above 0.001) were also present in blood.

TCR beta CDR3 region amplification was performed from RNA transcripts. Carried out on the TCR CDR3, a first-round RT-PCR used the HTBI primer set. MiXCR, applied by TCRdb to the multiplex PCR reads, yields one record per CDR3 protein. Of approximately 600,000 distinct CDR3 sequences in the sample, 15% to 20% are singletons; the top ten hold 3.8%. Germline loops: CDR1 SGDLS, CDR2 YYNGEE. Trimming pared 3 bases from V and 7 bases from J, leaving 8 bases between. The CDR3 covers 13 residues. Diagnosing involved the use of clinical symptoms, serum thyroxine and TRAb, thyroid ultrasound and orbital computed tomography. About this clonotype itself: The antigen is unknown.

Sequencing was carried out using blood. The rearrangement links TRBV9 to TRBJ1-6; D gene unclear. The sequence came from a woman under 40 with Graves' hyperthyroidism. In DNA, the CDR3 is TGTGCCAGCAGCGGGCGGATGAATTCACCCCTCCACTTT. Its protein is CASSGRMNSPLHF.